This T cell receptor beta chain is drawn from a study of T cell responses to AZD1222 COVID-19 vaccine. Findings of the study overall: Repertoire sampling occurred only after the peak T cell response. Clonal diversity was possibly underestimated, and the donors were mostly white British, with more females.

The table came from immunoSEQ multiplex PCR; TCRdb's copy has only in-frame clones and leaves some out. The sample shows some 130,000 clones, 85% to 95% of them seen only once. The CDR3 sequence is 14 residues long. Germline assignment: CDR1 MNHEY and CDR2 SVGAGI. V was pared by 7 bases and J by 0 bases, with 13 bases between. A word on this clone: The target antigen is unknown.

V usage is TRBV6-5 and J usage is TRBJ2-7; D is possibly TRBD2 (6 bases). Specimen: peripheral blood, collected 28 days after the second AZD1222 dose. This TCR came from an adult who received the AZD1222 COVID-19 vaccine. CDR3 in DNA: TGTGCCAGCACGGAGGGCTTCAGCTCCTACGAGCAGTACTTC. As protein: CASTEGFSSYEQYF.